This TCR beta chain was identified during a study of T cells in Graves' hyperthyroidism and ophthalmopathy. Study outcomes and limitations: A model of 13 V-J pairs discriminated ophthalmopathy from stable hyperthyroidism.

Note on this clonotype: What it binds is unknown.

RNA transcripts provided the source from which TCR beta CDR3 regions were amplified. When the TCR CDR3 underwent first-round RT-PCR, the HTBI primer set was used. Using its own MiXCR run on the multiplex PCR reads, TCRdb lists one record per CDR3 protein. The top ten clones hold roughly 45% of a sample with 500,000 to 650,000 distinct CDR3 sequences, 35% to 50% of them seen once. Per germline, CDR1 SGHTA and CDR2 FQGTGA. CDR3 length: 15 amino acids. The V and J ends lost 5 bases and 9 bases respectively, with 23 bases between them. The sequence was obtained from an adult woman with Graves' disease, either hyperthyroidism or ophthalmopathy (not recorded which). V usage is TRBV7-3 and J usage is TRBJ2-7; the D gene could be TRBD1 or TRBD2 (5 bases each). Specimen: peripheral blood or thyroid tissue (not recorded which). The CDR3 region has the DNA TGTGCCAGCAGCGGGACCGCCCACCCTTGGGATACGCAGTACTTC. It translates to CASSGTAHPWDTQYF.